This T cell receptor (beta chain) was retrieved from a study of shared clonotypes between healthy human individuals. The study, taken as a whole, reports: Some naive CD4 clonotypes, 5% to 5.5%, turned up in common across several donors. Sampling used blood alone; tissue repertoires probably differ.

Naive-designated CD8 cells lacked CD45RO, were positively enriched for CCR7, and omitted terminally differentiated effector memory CD45RA+ cells. Donation came from healthy HIV-negative adults that had no recent acute infections or vaccinations. This CDR3 has 14 residues. V gave up 5 bases and J gave up 4 bases; unmatched junction bases: 5. From germline, CDR1 is SNHLY and CDR2 FYNNEI. Profiling relied on immunoSEQ multiplex PCR, and the TCRdb table lists in-frame clones only, not all of them. The sample yields about 820,000 clones, 92% seen once. This clone has just a few counts. Its matching antigen is unknown.

The V and J genes are TRBV2 and TRBJ1-2; the match to TRBD1 covers 9 bases. This receptor was obtained from a man aged 25 to 40 in good health. Sequencing input: naive CD8+ T cells sorted from blood. Here the CDR3 reads CASSRTGDSYGYTF. CDR3 nucleotides: TGTGCCAGCAGTCGGACAGGGGACAGCTATGGCTACACCTTC. Variable domain in full (rest from reference TRBV2 and TRBJ1-2): EPEVTQTPSHQVTQMGQEVILRCVPISNHLYFYWYRQILGQKVEFLVSFYNNEISEKSEIFDDQFSVERPDGSNFTLKIRSTKLEDSAMYFCASSRTGDSYGYTFGSGTRLTVV.